The 5 T cell receptor beta chains below all came from one sample that was sequenced in a study of cytomegalovirus exposure and HLA in healthy donors. Amplification used 60 Vbeta primers and 13 Jbeta primers. Repertoires were generated with immunoSEQ multiplex PCR, while TCRdb's copy carries only in-frame clones and drops some. The data contain roughly 110,000 clones, approximately 79% of them singletons. The sequenced material came from PBMCs. Receptors were obtained from a man between 60 and 75 years old in good health and CMV-seronegative.

This chain connects TRBV5-6 to TRBJ1-5, with D possibly matching TRBD1 (5 bases). Trimming took off 0 bases at V and 2 bases at J, with 15 bases between the two ends. This CDR3 region has 17 residues. Germline assignment: CDR1 SGHDT and CDR2 YYEEEE. The CDR3 region is CASSLAGGLRGNQPQHF. The CDR3 DNA reads TGTGCCAGCAGCTTGGCTGGGGGGTTACGGGGCAATCAGCCCCAGCATTTT.

In DNA form, the CDR3 reads TGCGCCAGCAGCAGCCGGGGGAGCGGAGAGACCCAGTACTTC. This sequence encodes CASSSRGSGETQYF. J is TRBJ2-5 and V is TRBV5-1, with D perhaps TRBD2 (6 bases). Per germline, CDR1 SGHRS and CDR2 YFSETQ. V was trimmed by 4 bases and J by 4 bases, leaving 14 bases between them. The CDR3 is 14 amino acids. The full variable domain, with the rest looked up from reference TRBV5-1 and TRBJ2-5, is KAGVTQTPRYLIKTRGQQVTLSCSPISGHRSVSWYQQTPGQGLQFLFEYFSETQRNKGNFPGRFSGRQFSNSRSEMNVSTLELGDSALYLCASSSRGSGETQYFGPGTRLLVL.

The gene calls are TRBV19 and TRBJ2-3; weak D call: TRBD2 (5 bases). The CDR3 loop spans 13 amino acids. From germline, CDR1 is LNHDA and CDR2 SQIVND (reference sequence). The germline V and J ends were trimmed by 7 bases and 3 bases, with 11 bases remaining between them. In DNA, the CDR3 is TGTGCCAGTATAGCCGGAGGTACAGATACGCAGTATTTT. This gives the protein CASIAGGTDTQYF. Looking up the rest from reference TRBV19 and TRBJ2-3 gives the full variable domain: DGGITQSPKYLFRKEGQNVTLSCEQNLNHDAMYWYRQDPGQGLRLIYYSQIVNDFQKGDIAEGYSVSREKKESFPLTVTSAQKNPTAFYLCASIAGGTDTQYFGPGTRLTVL.

CDR3 DNA: TGTGCCAGTAGTATGCTTGGACAGGTGGGCGAAAAACTGTTTTTT. The encoded protein is CASSMLGQVGEKLFF. The rearrangement links TRBV19 to TRBJ1-4, with 7 bases that match TRBD1. This CDR3 region has 15 residues. After removal of 3 bases from V and 8 bases from J, the junction contained 9 bases not matched to a gene. Germline-derived CDR1 and CDR2 are LNHDA and SQIVND (reference sequence).

In this sample, this clone turned up a few times. CDR3 in amino acids: CATSREFGSGSYGYTF. CDR3 bases: TGTGCCACCAGCAGAGAATTTGGGTCAGGGTCCTATGGCTACACCTTC. The V and J genes are TRBV15 and TRBJ1-2, with D possibly being TRBD1 (5 bases). The CDR3 sequence is 16 residues long. Between the trimmed V and J ends, which lost 0 bases and 4 bases, there was a span of 15 bases. The germline V gene encodes CDR1 LNHNV and CDR2 YYDKDF (reference sequence).